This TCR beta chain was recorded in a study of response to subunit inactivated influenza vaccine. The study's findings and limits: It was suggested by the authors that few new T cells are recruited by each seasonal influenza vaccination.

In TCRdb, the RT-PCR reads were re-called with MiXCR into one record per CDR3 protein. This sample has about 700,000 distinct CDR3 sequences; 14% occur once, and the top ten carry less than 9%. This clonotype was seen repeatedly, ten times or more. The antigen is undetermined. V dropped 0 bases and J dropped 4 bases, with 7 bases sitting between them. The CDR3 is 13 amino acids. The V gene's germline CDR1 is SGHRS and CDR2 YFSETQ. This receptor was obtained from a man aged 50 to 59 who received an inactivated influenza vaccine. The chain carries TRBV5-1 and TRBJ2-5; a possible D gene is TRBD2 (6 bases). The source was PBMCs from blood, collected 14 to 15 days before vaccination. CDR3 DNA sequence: TGCGCCAGCAGCTTGGGACTAGGAGAGACCCAGTACTTC. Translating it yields CASSLGLGETQYF.